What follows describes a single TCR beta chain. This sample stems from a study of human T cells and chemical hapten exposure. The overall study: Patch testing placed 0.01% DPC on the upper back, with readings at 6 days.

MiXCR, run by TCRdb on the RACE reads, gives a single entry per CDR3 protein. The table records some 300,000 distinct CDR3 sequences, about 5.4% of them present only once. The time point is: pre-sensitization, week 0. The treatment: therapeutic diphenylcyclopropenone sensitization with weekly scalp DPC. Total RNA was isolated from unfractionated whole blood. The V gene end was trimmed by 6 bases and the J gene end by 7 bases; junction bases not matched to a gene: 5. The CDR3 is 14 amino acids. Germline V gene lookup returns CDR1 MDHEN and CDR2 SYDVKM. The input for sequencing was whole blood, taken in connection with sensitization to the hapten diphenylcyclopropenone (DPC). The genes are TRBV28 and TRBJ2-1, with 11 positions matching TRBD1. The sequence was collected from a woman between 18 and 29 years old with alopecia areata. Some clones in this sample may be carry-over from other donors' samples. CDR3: CASRRTGGVNEQFF. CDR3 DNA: TGTGCCAGCAGACGGACAGGGGGCGTGAATGAGCAGTTCTTC.